This passage covers 6 T cell receptor beta chains from one sample sequenced in a study of cytomegalovirus exposure and HLA in healthy donors. In the PCR, 60 Vbeta and 13 Jbeta primers were used. Clones were sequenced by immunoSEQ multiplex PCR, and TCRdb holds only the in-frame ones, with some missing. The sample carries some 180,000 clones, 70% to 80% recorded once. Source material: PBMCs. The receptor source for this set is a woman aged 25 to 45 in good health and CMV-seropositive.

The sample holds one count of this clone. V gene TRBV5-1 combines with J gene TRBJ1-3; no clear D. The V gene's germline CDR1 is SGHRS and CDR2 YFSETQ. This CDR3 contains 14 residues. V lost 4 bases and J lost 2, with 10 bases in between. Here the CDR3 DNA reads TGCGCCAGCAGCCCCTTCGGGACTGGAAACACCATATATTTT. It translates to CASSPFGTGNTIYF.

This clone was detected a few times. This chain connects TRBV27 to TRBJ2-2; a possible D gene is TRBD1 (6 bases). Trimming cost V 5 bases and J 2 bases, with 9 bases left between them. The CDR3 extends over 14 amino acids. CDR1 and CDR2 (germline): MNHEY, SMNVEV (reference sequence). Here the CDR3 DNA reads TGTGCCAGCAGTCCAGGGGTTAACACCGGGGAGCTGTTTTTT. Its protein is CASSPGVNTGELFF.

The V gene is TRBV4-1, the J gene TRBJ1-5; D is undetermined. Germline values: CDR1 MGHRA, CDR2 YSYEKL. The CDR3 covers 14 residues. V was trimmed by 0 bases and J by 4 bases, leaving 7 bases between them. CDR3 region: CASSQEVENQPQHF. CDR3 DNA: TGCGCCAGCAGCCAAGAAGTCGAGAATCAGCCCCAGCATTTT.

V gene TRBV4-1 combines with J gene TRBJ1-3; TRBD1 agrees at 7 bases. The CDR3 is made up of 16 amino acids. The V gene's germline CDR1 is MGHRA and CDR2 YSYEKL. The junction had 9 bases not matched to a gene; V was cut back by 4 bases and J by 3 bases. CDR3 sequence reads: CASSPTTGTDGNTIYF. The CDR3 bases are TGCGCCAGCAGCCCCACGACGGGGACAGATGGAAACACCATATATTTT.

The chain recombines TRBV2 with TRBJ2-1; 11 bases map to TRBD2. Germline CDR1 is SNHLY and CDR2 is FYNNEI. This CDR3 contains 14 residues. V shed 4 bases, J shed 7 bases, and the junction held 3 bases outside the gene matches. The CDR3 bases are TGTGCCAGCAGTGCGGCTAGCGGGGGGAATGAGCAGTTCTTC. Residues: CASSAASGGNEQFF.

This clone appeared a few times. The chain is built from TRBV9 and TRBJ2-7; D may be TRBD1 (5 bases). CDR3 length equals 14 residues. Trimming cost V 3 bases and J 7 bases, with 17 bases left between them. Germline CDR1 reads SGDLS; CDR2 reads YYNGEE. The CDR3 DNA sequence: TGTGCCAGCAGCGCCCACCTCGACAGTTATGAGCAGTACTTC. Translation gives CASSAHLDSYEQYF. Together with reference TRBV9 and TRBJ2-7, the CDR3 gives the full variable domain: DSGVTQTPKHLITATGQRVTLRCSPRSGDLSVYWYQQSLDQGLQFLIQYYNGEERAKGNILERFSAQQFPDLHSELNLSSLELGDSALYFCASSAHLDSYEQYFGPGTRLTVT.